The 21 T cell receptor beta chains given below trace back to one sample, sequenced in a study of CD8+ T cells in alopecia areata. Sorting relied on CD4, CD8alpha, NKG2D, NKG2ACE and other markers applied to pooled cutaneous lymph node cells. RNA was isolated and reverse transcribed to cDNA, the sequencing template. TCRdb's copy holds only in-frame clones and misses some; the assay was immunoSEQ multiplex PCR. The table records 200,000 to 300,000 clones without singletons, the ten largest covering 0.9% to 1.5%. Source material: CD4+ T cells sorted from a lymph node. The receptors shown here come from a C3H/HeJ mouse with alopecia areata. This mouse strain has H2-k as its MHC haplotype.

In the case of this clone: Mouse germline and gene names are used. Read sequence stops 4 residues before the CDR3 end, and the germline J gene provides the missing end. The same CDR3 also results from other DNA sequences found in this sample. The chain employs TRBV1 and TRBJ2-7; D perhaps matches TRBD2 (6 bases). Germline values: CDR1 NSQYPW, CDR2 LRSPGD (reference sequence). The CDR3 is 12 residues long. The CDR3 loop reads CTCSAGGYEQYF. The sequenced part of the CDR3 DNA is TGCACCTGCAGTGCTGGGGGATAT.

Of note for this clone: The germline and genes are mouse ones. The read finishes 4 residues shy of the CDR3 end, and the germline J gene is used to complete it. This sample also contains other DNA sequences that code for the same CDR3. The V and J genes are TRBV29 and TRBJ2-1; D might be TRBD2 (7 bases). Germline V CDR1 and CDR2: MSHET, SYDVDS. The CDR3 has 14 amino acids. The CDR3 DNA, read in part, is TGTGCTAGCAGTTTATCGGGGGGCTTGGCT. This translates into CASSLSGGLA. The whole CDR3 is CASSLSGGLAEQFF.

This clone was detected only a few times. Gene names denote mouse genes. The CDR3 end falls 4 residues outside the read, so it is completed with the germline J gene. This sequence joins TRBV2 and TRBJ1-2; possibly TRBD1 for D (6 bases). CDR1 is LGHNA, CDR2 YSYQKL, per germline. Trimming left V 0 bases short and J 1 base short, with 9 bases between. The CDR3 runs to 15 residues. CDR3 DNA (partial): TGTGCCAGCAGCCAAGAGGGACAAATAAACTCC. It encodes CASSQEGQINS. The entire CDR3 is CASSQEGQINSDYTF.

In the case of this clone: Gene names and germline refer to mouse. The CDR3 extends 4 residues past the end of the read, so its final part is completed from the germline J gene. Other DNA sequences in this sample translate to the same CDR3. The chain links TRBV13-2 to TRBJ1-2; 10 nucleotides match TRBD1. The germline gives CDR1 NNHNN, CDR2 SYGAGS (reference sequence). Unmatched junction bases numbered 2, after V lost 0 bases and J lost 0 bases. The CDR3 extends over 16 amino acids. CDR3 loop: CASGDAGQGANSDYTF. CDR3 DNA, as far as it was read: TGTGCCAGCGGTGATGCAGGACAGGGGGCAAACTCC.

With regard to this clone: The listed genes are named as in mouse. The read comes to an end 4 residues before the CDR3 does, leaving the germline J gene to fill in the end. The sample has other DNA sequences that encode this CDR3 too. The gene calls are TRBV13-1 and TRBJ1-2; D possibly corresponds to TRBD1 (5 bases). The CDR3 loop spans 12 amino acids. Per germline, CDR1 NSHNY and CDR2 SYGAGN. The CDR3 bases that were read are TGTGCCAGCAGTGATAGGGGATCC. Amino acid sequence: CASSDRGS. In full, the CDR3 is CASSDRGSDYTF.

This clone was counted a few times. Gene names denote mouse genes. Read coverage stops 4 residues before the CDR3 terminus; the germline J gene supplies the remainder. This rearrangement joins TRBV17 to TRBJ2-1; 9 bases match TRBD1. The CDR3 extends over 16 amino acids. CDR1 is MNHDT, CDR2 YYDKIL, per germline. V shed 0 bases and J 4 bases; nucleotides not matched to a gene: 4. CDR3 loop: CASSRDSGTGYAEQFF. The covered CDR3 bases are TGTGCTAGCAGTAGAGATTCGGGGACAGGGTATGCT.

With respect to this clone: Gene names and germline match the mouse. The read ends 4 residues early relative to the CDR3; the germline J gene fills the gap. Other DNA sequences within the sample encode an identical CDR3. The J gene is TRBJ1-2, the V gene TRBV13-1; 9 nucleotides match TRBD1. With V trimmed by 5 bases and J by 2 bases, 4 bases remained unmatched. In germline, CDR1 is NSHNY, CDR2 SYGAGN. This CDR3 region has 14 residues. The CDR3 sequence: CASRGDRANSDYTF. The sequenced part of the CDR3 DNA is TGTGCCAGCAGAGGGGACAGGGCCAACTCC.

A note on this clone: Genes and germline are mouse. The identical CDR3 is also encoded by other nucleotide sequences in the sample. CDR3 loop: CASSRGWGSYEQYF. Partial CDR3 DNA: TGTGCTAGCAGTAGGGGCTGGGGCTCCTAT. J is TRBJ2-7 and V is TRBV17, with D possibly TRBD2 on 6 matching bases. The read comes to an end 4 residues before the CDR3 does, leaving the germline J gene to fill in the end. V was trimmed by 3 bases and J by 0 bases, leaving 9 bases between them. This CDR3 has 14 residues. Germline V lookup: CDR1 MNHDT, CDR2 YYDKIL. Complete variable domain (other parts from reference TRBV17 and TRBJ2-7): DTTVKQNPRYKLARVGKPVNLICSQTMNHDTMYWYQKKPNQAPKLLLFYYDKILNREADTFEKFQSSRPNNSFCSLYIGSAGLEYSAMYLCASSRGWGSYEQYFGPGTRLTVL.

This clone turned up a few times. The listed genes are named as in mouse. Read sequence stops 4 residues before the CDR3 end, and the germline J gene provides the missing end. The same CDR3 can be traced to other DNA sequences in this sample. J is TRBJ2-5 and V is TRBV19; D is perhaps TRBD2 (6 bases). CDR3 length: 14 amino acids. Germline V gene sequence: CDR1 FNHDT, CDR2 SITEND (reference sequence). Trimming left V 5 bases short and J 0 bases short, with 10 bases between. This chain's CDR3 is CASSNWVNQDTQYF. CDR3 bases read: TGTGCCAGCAGCAACTGGGTTAACCAAGAC.

This clone turned up a few times. Mouse names are used for the genes. Read sequence stops 4 residues before the CDR3 end, and the germline J gene provides the missing end. J is TRBJ2-1 and V is TRBV13-3, with 9 bases lining up with TRBD1. Germline V gene sequence: CDR1 NNHDY, CDR2 SYVADS. CDR3 length: 13 amino acids. V was pared by 3 bases and J by 6 bases, with 1 base of the junction left unmatched. The covered CDR3 bases are TGTGCCAGCAGTGTGGGACAGGGTGCT. It encodes CASSVGQGA. The complete CDR3 reads CASSVGQGAEQFF.

About this clone itself: The gene symbols are mouse symbols. The read ends 4 residues shy of where the CDR3 ends; the end is completed using the germline J gene. The chain is built from TRBV29 and TRBJ1-2; no definite D call. Trimming removed 4 bases from V and 2 bases from J, with 8 bases in between. This CDR3 contains 13 residues. CDR1 is MSHET, CDR2 SYDVDS, per germline. The CDR3 sequence: CASSSRINSDYTF. The DNA read from the CDR3 is TGTGCTAGCAGTTCCAGGATCAACTCC.

This clone was counted a few times. The listed genes are named as in mouse. From the germline J gene comes the end of the CDR3, since the read stops 4 residues before it. This same CDR3 is encoded by further DNA sequences in the sample. This chain connects TRBV19 to TRBJ2-3, with 9 bases fitting TRBD1. Trimming took 5 bases from V and 1 from J; bases not matched to a gene: 2. From germline, CDR1 is FNHDT and CDR2 SITEND (reference sequence). CDR3 length equals 14 residues. The sequenced CDR3 bases are TGTGCCAGCAGGGACAGGGGAGGTGCAGAA. As protein: CASRDRGGAE. The whole CDR3 protein is CASRDRGGAETLYF.

There are a few counts of this clone. Gene names denote mouse genes. The CDR3 is CASSQRTDSDYTF. The covered CDR3 bases are TGTGCCAGCAGCCAAAGGACAGACTCC. The chain uses TRBV5 and TRBJ1-2, with D perhaps TRBD1 (6 bases). Read sequence stops 4 residues before the CDR3 end, and the germline J gene provides the missing end. This CDR3 has 13 residues. Trimming cost V 2 bases and J 3 bases, with 7 bases left between them. The V gene's germline CDR1 is LGHNA and CDR2 YNLKQL (reference sequence).

This clone was seen a handful of times. The listed genes are named as in mouse. The read ends 4 residues early relative to the CDR3; the germline J gene fills the gap. This chain uses TRBV13-3 with TRBJ2-5, with D perhaps matching TRBD1 (5 bases). The CDR3 totals 13 residues. Trimming left V 9 bases short and J 0 bases short, with 11 bases between. Germline V gene lookup returns CDR1 NNHDY and CDR2 SYVADS. The sequenced CDR3 bases are TGTGCCACCTCGGACACTAACCAAGAC. It is translated as CATSDTNQD. The entire CDR3 sequence reads CATSDTNQDTQYF.

In this sample, this clone turned up a few times. The listed genes are named as in mouse. The read ends 4 residues early relative to the CDR3; the germline J gene fills the gap. This rearrangement joins TRBV13-1 to TRBJ2-5; tentatively, D is TRBD2 (6 bases). Trimming took 1 base from V and 3 from J, leaving 9 bases between them. This CDR3 has 14 residues. Germline lookup yields CDR1 NSHNY and CDR2 SYGAGN. Partial CDR3 DNA: TGTGCCAGCAGTGATCGGGACTTTCAAGAC. It translates to CASSDRDFQD. The CDR3 reads in full as CASSDRDFQDTQYF.

This clone was detected only a few times. Gene names denote mouse genes. The observed sequence ends 4 residues before the CDR3 terminus, with the missing tail filled in from the germline J gene. The chain uses TRBV17 and TRBJ2-7; 11 nucleotides align to TRBD2. J was trimmed by 0 bases and V by 2 bases; bases with no gene match: 6. CDR1 is MNHDT, CDR2 YYDKIL, per germline. CDR3 length: 17 amino acids. This chain's CDR3 is CASSRNSGLGVSYEQYF. CDR3 bases read: TGTGCTAGCAGTAGAAATTCGGGACTGGGGGTCTCCTAT.

As concerns this clone: The genes and germline here are from mouse. The sequenced CDR3 bases are TGTGCCTGGAGTCTAGAGCCAGGGGAAAACTCC. It specifies CAWSLEPGENS. The whole CDR3 protein reads CAWSLEPGENSDYTF. This chain connects TRBV31 to TRBJ1-2; possible D gene TRBD1, 6 bases. The CDR3 end is not reached by the read, which stops 4 residues before it; the germline J gene fills it in. The V gene lost 0 bases and the J gene lost 1 base, with 12 bases spanning the gap. This CDR3 contains 15 residues. CDR1 and CDR2 from the germline V gene are GKSSPN and SITVG.

A remark on this clone: Gene and germline names: mouse. The CDR3 is cut off 4 residues early in the read; its end comes from the germline J gene. This chain connects TRBV19 to TRBJ2-2; 8 bases match TRBD1. Germline V gene data show CDR1 as FNHDT and CDR2 as SITEND (reference sequence). The CDR3 has 15 amino acids. V lost 6 bases to trimming and J lost 4 bases; unmatched junction nucleotides: 8. CDR3 protein: CASTLGQGGTGQLYF. The sequenced part of the CDR3 DNA is TGTGCCAGCACCCTAGGACAGGGAGGCACCGGG.

Concerning this clone: Genes here carry mouse names. The CDR3 is cut off 4 residues early in the read; its end comes from the germline J gene. The chain joins TRBV13-1 to TRBJ2-2; the match to TRBD2 covers 9 bases. The CDR3 is 15 residues long. With V trimmed by 4 bases and J by 5 bases, 6 bases remained unmatched. From germline, CDR1 is NSHNY and CDR2 SYGAGN. The sequenced CDR3 bases are TGTGCCAGCAGTTTCGGGACTGGGAGGACCGGG. This encodes CASSFGTGRTG. The complete CDR3 reads CASSFGTGRTGQLYF.

Of note for this clone: Germline and genes here are mouse. The part of the CDR3 DNA that was read is TGTGCCAGCAGACTAACAAACACCGGG. Translating it yields CASRLTNTG. In full, the CDR3 is CASRLTNTGQLYF. The chain recombines TRBV19 with TRBJ2-2; D gene ambiguous. The read terminates 4 residues ahead of where the CDR3 ends, so the germline J gene completes it. This CDR3 is built from 13 residues. The ends were cut back, 5 bases at V and 0 bases at J, with 5 bases in the middle. CDR1 is FNHDT, CDR2 SITEND, per germline (reference sequence).

A remark on this clone: Gene and germline names: mouse. The read falls 4 residues short of the CDR3 end, and the missing part is taken from the germline J gene. Other DNA sequences of this sample code for an identical CDR3. V usage is TRBV19 and J usage is TRBJ2-3, with TRBD1 matching 10 bases. The CDR3 totals 14 residues. From germline, CDR1 is FNHDT and CDR2 SITEND (reference sequence). V was clipped by 4 bases and J by 3 bases; unmatched bases: 2. The CDR3 here is CASSRQGAAETLYF. The CDR3 DNA, read in part, is TGTGCCAGCAGTCGACAGGGGGCGGCAGAA. Drawing the rest from reference TRBV19 and TRBJ2-3, the complete variable domain is GGIITQTPKFLIGQEGQKLTLKCQQNFNHDTMYWYRQDSGKGLRLIYYSITENDLQKGDLSEGYDASREKKSSFSLTVTSAQKNEMAVFLCASSRQGAAETLYFGSGTRLTVL.